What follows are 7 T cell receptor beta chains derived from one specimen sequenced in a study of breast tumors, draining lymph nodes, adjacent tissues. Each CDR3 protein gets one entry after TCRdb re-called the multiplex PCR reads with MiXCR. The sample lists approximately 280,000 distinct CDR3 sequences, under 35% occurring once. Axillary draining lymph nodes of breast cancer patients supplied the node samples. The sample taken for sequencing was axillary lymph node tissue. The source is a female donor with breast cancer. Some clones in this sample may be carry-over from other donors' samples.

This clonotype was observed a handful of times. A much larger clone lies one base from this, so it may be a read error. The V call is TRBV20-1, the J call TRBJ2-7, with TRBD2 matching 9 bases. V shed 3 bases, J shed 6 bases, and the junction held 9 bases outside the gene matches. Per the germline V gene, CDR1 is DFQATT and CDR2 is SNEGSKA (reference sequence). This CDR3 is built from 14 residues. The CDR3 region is CSARGAGGPSEQYF. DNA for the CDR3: TGCAGTGCTAGGGGGGCGGGAGGGCCCTCCGAGCAGTACTTC.

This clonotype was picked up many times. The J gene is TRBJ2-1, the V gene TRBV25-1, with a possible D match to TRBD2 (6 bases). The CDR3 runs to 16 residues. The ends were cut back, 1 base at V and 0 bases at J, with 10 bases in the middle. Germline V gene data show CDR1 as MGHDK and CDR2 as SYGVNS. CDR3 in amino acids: CASSESNGGSYNEQFF. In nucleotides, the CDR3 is TGTGCCAGCAGTGAATCCAACGGGGGCTCCTACAATGAGCAGTTCTTC.

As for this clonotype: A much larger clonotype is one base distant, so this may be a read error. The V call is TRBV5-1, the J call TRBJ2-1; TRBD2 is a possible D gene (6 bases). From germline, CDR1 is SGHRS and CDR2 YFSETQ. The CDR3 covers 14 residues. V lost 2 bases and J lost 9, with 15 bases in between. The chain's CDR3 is CASSFRTKASEQFF. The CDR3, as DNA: TGCGCCAGCAGCTTCAGGACTAAGGCCAGTGAGCAGTTCTTC. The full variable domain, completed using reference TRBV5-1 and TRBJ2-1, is KAGVTQTPRYLIKTRGQQVTLSCSPISGHRSVSWYQQTPGQGLQFLFEYFSETQRNKGNFPGRFSGRQFSNSRSEMNVSTLELGDSALYLCASSFRTKASEQFFGPGTRLTVL.

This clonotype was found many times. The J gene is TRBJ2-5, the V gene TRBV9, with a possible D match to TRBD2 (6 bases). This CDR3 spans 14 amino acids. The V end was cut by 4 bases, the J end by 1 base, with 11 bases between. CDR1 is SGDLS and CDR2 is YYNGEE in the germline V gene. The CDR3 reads CASSLLGGQETQYF. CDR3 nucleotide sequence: TGTGCCAGCAGCCTATTGGGGGGCCAAGAGACCCAGTACTTC.

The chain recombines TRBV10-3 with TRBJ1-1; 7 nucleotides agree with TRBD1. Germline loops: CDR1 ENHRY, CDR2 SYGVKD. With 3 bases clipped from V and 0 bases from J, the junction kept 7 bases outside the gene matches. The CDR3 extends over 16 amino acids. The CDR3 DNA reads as TGTGCCATCAGTGAAAACCCAGGGGGTGTGAACACTGAAGCTTTCTTT. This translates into CAISENPGGVNTEAFF.

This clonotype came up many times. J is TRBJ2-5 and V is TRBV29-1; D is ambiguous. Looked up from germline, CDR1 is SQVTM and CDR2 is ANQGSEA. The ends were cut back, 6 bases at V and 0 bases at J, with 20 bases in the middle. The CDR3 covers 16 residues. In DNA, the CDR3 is TGCAGCGTCGCCAAGGGTTTGAGCCGATACCAAGAGACCCAGTACTTC. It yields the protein CSVAKGLSRYQETQYF.

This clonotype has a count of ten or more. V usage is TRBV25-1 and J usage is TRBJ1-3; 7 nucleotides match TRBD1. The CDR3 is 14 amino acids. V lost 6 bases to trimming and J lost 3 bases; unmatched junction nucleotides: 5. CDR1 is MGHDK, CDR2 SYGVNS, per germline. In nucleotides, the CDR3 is TGTGCCAGCAGGAGGACAGGAGTTGGAAACACCATATATTTT. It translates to CASRRTGVGNTIYF. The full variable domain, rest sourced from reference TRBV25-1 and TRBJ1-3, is EADIYQTPRYLVIGTGKKITLECSQTMGHDKMYWYQQDPGMELHLIHYSYGVNSTEKGDLSSESTVSRIRTEHFPLTLESARPSHTSQYLCASRRTGVGNTIYFGEGSWLTVV.